Following are 5 T cell receptor beta chains from one sample sequenced in a study of blood T cells in healthy people across ages. Then a second PCR, running about 6 to 12 cycles, was carried out with a sample-barcoded 5' primer and a J-beta primer mix. TCRdb called the 5' RACE reads again in MiXCR, with one record for every CDR3 protein. Among about 1.4 million distinct CDR3 sequences listed, 55% to 75% were seen once. The material sequenced was blood. The receptors derive from a man between 18 and 35 years old in good health.

The genes are TRBV7-2 and TRBJ2-3, with 7 nucleotides matching TRBD1. Germline CDR1 SGHTA, CDR2 FQGNSA. The ends lost 4 bases at V and 2 bases at J; junction bases unmatched: 6. This CDR3 contains 15 residues. CDR3 sequence reads: CASSYPGQHTDTQYF. DNA of the CDR3: TGTGCCAGCAGCTACCCGGGACAGCACACAGATACGCAGTATTTT.

This clonotype was detected only a few times. The genes are TRBV25-1 and TRBJ2-7; no reliable D call. The CDR3 is made up of 13 amino acids. The V gene lost 2 bases and the J gene lost 1 base, with 6 bases spanning the gap. From germline, CDR1 is MGHDK and CDR2 SYGVNS. The CDR3: CASSEAPSYEQYF. In DNA, the CDR3 is TGTGCCAGCAGTGAAGCGCCGTCCTACGAGCAGTACTTC.

This rearrangement joins TRBV4-1 to TRBJ2-5; tentatively, D is TRBD1 (6 bases). The CDR3 runs to 14 residues. V was cut by 5 bases and J by 11 bases, with 21 bases left in between. In germline, CDR1 is MGHRA, CDR2 YSYEKL. Written as DNA, the CDR3 is TGCGCCAGCAGCGCACCCAACCGGGACAATGAGCAGTACTTC. Translation gives CASSAPNRDNEQYF.

The chain links TRBV6-6 to TRBJ1-1, with 11 bases aligning to TRBD1. This CDR3 has 13 amino acids. The junction had 7 bases not matched to a gene; V was cut back by 5 bases and J by 11 bases. CDR1 and CDR2 from the germline V gene are MNHNY and SVGAGI (reference sequence). CDR3 amino acids: CASSGQGARLAFF. CDR3 DNA: TGTGCCAGCAGTGGACAGGGGGCAAGGTTGGCTTTCTTT.

The chain couples TRBV20-1 to TRBJ2-3, with D possibly being TRBD1 or TRBD2 (6 bases each). Trimming took 1 base from V and 4 from J, leaving 12 bases between them. Per germline, CDR1 DFQATT and CDR2 SNEGSKA (reference sequence). This CDR3 has 14 residues. The CDR3 loop is CSARGFGGSDTQYF. CDR3 nucleotide sequence: TGCAGTGCTAGAGGGTTCGGGGGCTCAGATACGCAGTATTTT.